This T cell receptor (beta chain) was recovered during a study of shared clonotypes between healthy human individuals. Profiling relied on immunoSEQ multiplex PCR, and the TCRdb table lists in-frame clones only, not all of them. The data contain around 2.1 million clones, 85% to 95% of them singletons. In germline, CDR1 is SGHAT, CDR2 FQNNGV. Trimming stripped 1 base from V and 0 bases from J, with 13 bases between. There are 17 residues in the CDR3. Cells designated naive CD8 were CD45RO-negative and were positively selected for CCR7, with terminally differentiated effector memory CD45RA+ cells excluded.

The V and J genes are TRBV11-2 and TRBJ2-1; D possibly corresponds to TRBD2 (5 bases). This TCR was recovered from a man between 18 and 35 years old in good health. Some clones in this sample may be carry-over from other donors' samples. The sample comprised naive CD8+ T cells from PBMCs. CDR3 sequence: CASSLVARAHSYNEQFF. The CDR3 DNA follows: TGTGCCAGCAGCTTAGTGGCGAGGGCTCACTCCTACAATGAGCAGTTCTTC.